The 15 T cell receptor beta chains listed next were all sequenced from one sample in a study of T cell repertoires in cytomegalovirus infection. The antigens of these receptors remain unknown. TCRdb redid the calling of the reads with MiXCR, one entry per CDR3 protein. The sample shows 75,000 to 100,000 distinct CDR3 sequences, 25% to 35% of them seen only once. This specimen was CD8+ T cells from cultured PBMCs, taken from culture after CMV antigen stimulation. Every receptor here comes from a human donor in good health (CMV status not recorded). Some clones in this sample may be carry-over from other donors' samples.

This clonotype has at least ten counts. The rearrangement joins TRBV2 to TRBJ2-2; D remains ambiguous. Germline CDR1 is SNHLY and CDR2 is FYNNEI. V dropped 1 base and J dropped 4 bases, with 13 bases sitting between them. There are 16 residues in the CDR3. Here the CDR3 reads CASSEGLKLGTGELFF. The DNA of the CDR3 is TGTGCCAGCAGTGAAGGACTTAAGCTGGGCACCGGGGAGCTGTTTTTT.

This clonotype has at least ten counts. The chain uses TRBV4-1 and TRBJ2-1; D is unclear. The V gene's germline CDR1 is MGHRA and CDR2 YSYEKL. V was clipped by 0 bases and J by 1 base, with 4 bases between them. The CDR3 sequence is 14 residues long. CDR3 in DNA: TGCGCCAGCAGCCAAGAGGGTTCCTACAATGAGCAGTTCTTC. Its protein is CASSQEGSYNEQFF.

This clonotype was recorded many times. The chain joins TRBV4-2 to TRBJ2-1; D is perhaps TRBD2 (6 bases). Per germline, CDR1 LGHNA and CDR2 YNFKEQ. The CDR3 covers 18 residues. Trimming took off 4 bases at V and 6 bases at J, with 25 bases between the two ends. The CDR3 nucleotides are TGTGCCAGCAGCCCCAGCTTGTATAGCGGAACCCCTGGCAATGAGCAGTTCTTC. Protein: CASSPSLYSGTPGNEQFF.

The V gene is TRBV28, the J gene TRBJ1-2; a possible D gene is TRBD1 (6 bases). Trimming shortened V by 7 bases and J by 4 bases, and 13 bases separated the two germline ends. This CDR3 has 13 residues. Germline V gene lookup returns CDR1 MDHEN and CDR2 SYDVKM. CDR3: CASTTRGAYGYTF. CDR3 DNA sequence: TGTGCCAGCACTACTCGGGGGGCCTATGGCTACACCTTC.

The J gene is TRBJ2-3, the V gene TRBV20-1; 8 nucleotides align to TRBD2. Germline values: CDR1 DFQATT, CDR2 SNEGSKA (reference sequence). The CDR3 covers 16 residues. The trim removed 4 bases at V and 3 bases at J, leaving 12 bases unmatched. The CDR3 DNA is TGCAGTGCTACGTTTGACGGGGGGGCTGTGACAGATACGCAGTATTTT. Translation gives CSATFDGGAVTDTQYF.

To note about this clonotype: Since a much larger clone is just one base distant, this may be a read error. This rearrangement joins TRBV6-6 to TRBJ1-4; D is ambiguous. The CDR3 is made up of 17 amino acids. Looked up from germline, CDR1 is MNHNY and CDR2 is SVGAGI (reference sequence). The V and J ends lost 5 bases and 0 bases respectively, with 16 bases between them. The CDR3 spells CASSHLGGPATNEKLFF. The CDR3 DNA reads TGTGCCAGCAGTCACCTCGGAGGACCTGCAACTAATGAAAAACTGTTTTTT.

V and J are TRBV2 and TRBJ2-3; maybe TRBD2 (5 bases). The germline V and J ends were trimmed by 10 bases and 7 bases, with 12 bases remaining between them. The CDR3 runs 11 residues. Germline CDR1 SNHLY, CDR2 FYNNEI. The CDR3 region is CATLSVNTQYF. The CDR3 region has the DNA TGTGCCACCCTTAGCGTGAATACGCAGTATTTT.

Many counts were recorded for this clonotype. The chain links TRBV7-9 to TRBJ2-7; D remains ambiguous. This CDR3 region has 17 residues. Germline CDR1 reads SEHNR; CDR2 reads FQNEAQ (reference sequence). Trimming took off 8 bases at V and 0 bases at J, with 23 bases between the two ends. The CDR3 here is CASGPPASAYNSYEQYV. The CDR3 region has the DNA TGTGCCAGCGGCCCTCCCGCCTCAGCGTACAACTCCTACGAGCAGTACGTC.

V usage is TRBV20-1 and J usage is TRBJ2-1; a weak D match, TRBD2 (5 bases). CDR1 and CDR2 (germline): DFQATT, SNEGSKA (reference sequence). Between the trimmed V and J ends, which lost 5 bases and 3 bases, there was a span of 11 bases. The CDR3 covers 13 residues. The DNA for the CDR3 is TGCAGTGCTTCCTACCGGGACTACAATGAGCAGTTCTTC. It codes for CSASYRDYNEQFF.

The CDR3 DNA reads as TGTGCCAGTAGTATCGGCTCGTCAACCGGGACAGGGGACAACTATGGCTACACCTTC. Amino acid sequence: CASSIGSSTGTGDNYGYTF. This chain links TRBV19 with TRBJ1-2, with 10 bases lining up with TRBD1. Trimming at V came to 3 bases and at J to 2 bases, leaving 15 bases not matched to a gene. Germline lookup yields CDR1 LNHDA and CDR2 SQIVND (reference sequence). This CDR3 has 19 residues. Using reference TRBV19 and TRBJ1-2 for the parts outside the CDR3, the full variable domain is DGGITQSPKYLFRKEGQNVTLSCEQNLNHDAMYWYRQDPGQGLRLIYYSQIVNDFQKGDIAEGYSVSREKKESFPLTVTSAQKNPTAFYLCASSIGSSTGTGDNYGYTFGSGTRLTVV.

There are many counts of this clonotype. The chain carries TRBV19 and TRBJ2-7, with TRBD2 as a possible D gene (6 bases). CDR1 is LNHDA, CDR2 SQIVND, per germline (reference sequence). The V and J ends lost 4 bases and 6 bases respectively, with 16 bases between them. The CDR3 contains 14 residues. CDR3 nucleotides: TGTGCCAGTAGTACCCTCGGAGGGATCGGCGAGCAGTACTTC. Translating it yields CASSTLGGIGEQYF.

This sequence joins TRBV7-9 and TRBJ1-6; D uncertain. The CDR3 runs 15 residues. Trimming took 0 bases from V and 7 from J, leaving 10 bases between them. The germline V gene has CDR1 SEHNR and CDR2 FQNEAQ (reference sequence). DNA for the CDR3: TGTGCCAGCAGCTTAGCCGGACCGTCGAATTCACCCCTCCACTTT. As protein: CASSLAGPSNSPLHF. Full variable domain (outside the CDR3, taken from reference TRBV7-9 and TRBJ1-6): DTGVSQNPRHKITKRGQNVTFRCDPISEHNRLYWYRQTLGQGPEFLTYFQNEAQLEKSRLLSDRFSAERPKGSFSTLEIQRTEQGDSAMYLCASSLAGPSNSPLHFGNGTRLTVT.

This clonotype was observed a handful of times. The CDR3 DNA follows: TGCAGTGCTAAGGAGAACACTGAAGCTTTCTTT. Translated, it gives CSAKENTEAFF. This chain uses TRBV20-1 with TRBJ1-1; D is unresolved. CDR3 length: 11 amino acids. Trimming stripped 4 bases from V and 1 base from J, with 4 bases between. The germline CDR1 and CDR2 sequences are DFQATT and SNEGSKA (reference sequence).

This clonotype has a count of ten or more. This chain uses TRBV5-1 with TRBJ2-7; no clear D gene. Trimming pared 4 bases from V and 2 bases from J, leaving 13 bases between. This CDR3 is 14 amino acids long. The germline gives CDR1 SGHRS, CDR2 YFSETQ. CDR3 protein: CASSPMALTYEQYF. In DNA, the CDR3 is TGCGCCAGCAGCCCTATGGCATTGACCTACGAGCAGTACTTC.

The CDR3 region has the DNA TGTGCCAGCAGTTACTGGAGGACCCATTCGAAATACGAGCAGTACTTC. Its translation: CASSYWRTHSKYEQYF. V usage is TRBV6-2 or TRBV6-3 and J usage is TRBJ2-7, with TRBD2 as a possible D gene (5 bases). The germline V gene has CDR1 MNHEY and CDR2 SVGEGT. This CDR3 is built from 16 residues. V shed 1 base and J shed 4 bases, with 17 bases lying between them.